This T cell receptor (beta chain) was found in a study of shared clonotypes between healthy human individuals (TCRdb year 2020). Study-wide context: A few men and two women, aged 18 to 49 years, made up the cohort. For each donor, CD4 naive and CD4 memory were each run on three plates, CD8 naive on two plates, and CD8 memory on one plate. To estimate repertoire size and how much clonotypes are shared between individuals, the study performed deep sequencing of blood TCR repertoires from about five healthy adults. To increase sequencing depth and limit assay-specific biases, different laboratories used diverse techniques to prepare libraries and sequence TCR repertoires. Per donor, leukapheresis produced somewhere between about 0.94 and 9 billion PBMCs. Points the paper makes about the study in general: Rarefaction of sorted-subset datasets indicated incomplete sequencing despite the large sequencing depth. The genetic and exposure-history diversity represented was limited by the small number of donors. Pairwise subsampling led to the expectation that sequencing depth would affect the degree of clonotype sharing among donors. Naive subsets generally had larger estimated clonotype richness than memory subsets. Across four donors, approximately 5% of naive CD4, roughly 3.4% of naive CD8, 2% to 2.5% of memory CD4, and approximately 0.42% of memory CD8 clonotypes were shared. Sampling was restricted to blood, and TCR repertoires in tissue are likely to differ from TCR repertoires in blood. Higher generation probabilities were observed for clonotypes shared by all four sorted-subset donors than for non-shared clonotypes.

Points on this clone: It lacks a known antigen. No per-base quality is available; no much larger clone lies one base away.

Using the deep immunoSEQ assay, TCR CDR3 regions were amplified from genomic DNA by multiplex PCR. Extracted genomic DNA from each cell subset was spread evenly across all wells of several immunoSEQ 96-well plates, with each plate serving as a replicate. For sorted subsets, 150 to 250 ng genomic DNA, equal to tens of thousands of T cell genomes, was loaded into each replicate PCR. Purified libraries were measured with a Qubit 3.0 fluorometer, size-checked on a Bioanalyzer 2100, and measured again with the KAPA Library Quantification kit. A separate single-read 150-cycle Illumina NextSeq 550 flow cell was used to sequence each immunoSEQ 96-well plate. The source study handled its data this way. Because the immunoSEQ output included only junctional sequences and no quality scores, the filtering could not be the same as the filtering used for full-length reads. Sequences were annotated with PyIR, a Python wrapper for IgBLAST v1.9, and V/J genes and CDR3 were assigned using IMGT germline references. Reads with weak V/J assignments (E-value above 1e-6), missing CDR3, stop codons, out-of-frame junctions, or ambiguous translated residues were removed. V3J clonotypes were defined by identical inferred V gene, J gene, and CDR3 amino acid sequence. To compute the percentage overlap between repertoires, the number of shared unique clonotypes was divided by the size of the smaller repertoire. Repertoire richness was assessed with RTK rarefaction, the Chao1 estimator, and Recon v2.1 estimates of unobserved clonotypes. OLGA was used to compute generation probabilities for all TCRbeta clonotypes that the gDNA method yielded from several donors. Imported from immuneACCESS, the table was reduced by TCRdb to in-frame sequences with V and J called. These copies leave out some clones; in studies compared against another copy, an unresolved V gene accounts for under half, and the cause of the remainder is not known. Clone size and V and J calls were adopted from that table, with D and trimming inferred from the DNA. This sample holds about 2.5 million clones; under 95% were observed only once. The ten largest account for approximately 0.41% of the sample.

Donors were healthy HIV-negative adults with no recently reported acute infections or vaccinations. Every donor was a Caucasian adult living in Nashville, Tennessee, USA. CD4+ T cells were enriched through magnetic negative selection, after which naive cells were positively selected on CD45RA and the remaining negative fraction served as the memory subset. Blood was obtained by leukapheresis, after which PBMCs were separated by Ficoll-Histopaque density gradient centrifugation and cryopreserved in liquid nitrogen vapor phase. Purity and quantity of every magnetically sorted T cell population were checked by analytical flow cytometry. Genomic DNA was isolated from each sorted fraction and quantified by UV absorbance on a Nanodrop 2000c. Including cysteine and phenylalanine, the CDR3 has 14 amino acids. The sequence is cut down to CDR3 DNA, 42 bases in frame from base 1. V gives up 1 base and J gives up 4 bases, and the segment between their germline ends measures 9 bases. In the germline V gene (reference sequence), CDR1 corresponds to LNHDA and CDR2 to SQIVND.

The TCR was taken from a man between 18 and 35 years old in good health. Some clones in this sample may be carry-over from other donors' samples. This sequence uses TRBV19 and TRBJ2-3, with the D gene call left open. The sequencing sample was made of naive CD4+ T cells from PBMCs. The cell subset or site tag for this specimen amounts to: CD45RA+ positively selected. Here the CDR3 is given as CASSIGTPSDTQYF. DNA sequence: TGTGCCAGTAGTATAGGGACCCCGTCAGATACGCAGTATTTT. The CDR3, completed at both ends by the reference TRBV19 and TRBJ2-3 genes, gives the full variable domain DGGITQSPKYLFRKEGQNVTLSCEQNLNHDAMYWYRQDPGQGLRLIYYSQIVNDFQKGDIAEGYSVSREKKESFPLTVTSAQKNPTAFYLCASSIGTPSDTQYFGPGTRLTVL.